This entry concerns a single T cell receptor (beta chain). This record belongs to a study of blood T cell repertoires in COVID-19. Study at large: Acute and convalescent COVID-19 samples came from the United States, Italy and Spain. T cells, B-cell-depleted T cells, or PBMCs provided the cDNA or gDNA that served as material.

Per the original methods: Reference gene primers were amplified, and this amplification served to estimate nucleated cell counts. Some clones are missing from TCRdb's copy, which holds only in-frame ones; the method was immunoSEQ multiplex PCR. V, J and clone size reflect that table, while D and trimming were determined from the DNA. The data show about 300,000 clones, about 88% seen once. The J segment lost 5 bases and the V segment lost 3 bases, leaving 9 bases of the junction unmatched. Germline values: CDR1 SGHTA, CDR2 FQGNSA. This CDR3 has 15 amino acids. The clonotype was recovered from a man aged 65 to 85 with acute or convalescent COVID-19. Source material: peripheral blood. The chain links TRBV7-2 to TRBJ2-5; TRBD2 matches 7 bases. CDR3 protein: CASSFQRGERETQYF. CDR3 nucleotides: TGTGCCAGCAGCTTCCAGCGGGGCGAACGGGAGACCCAGTACTTC.